There are a few counts of the clone carrying this TCR beta chain. The sample comes from a study of blood T cell repertoires in COVID-19. Study at large: Spain, Italy and the United States supplied samples that represented acute and convalescent COVID-19.

The length of the CDR3 is 16 residues. The protocol was immunoSEQ multiplex PCR, while the TCRdb copy is restricted to in-frame clones and leaves out a portion. The top ten clones hold 5.7% of a sample with under 95,000 clones, about 80% of them seen once. Sequencing input: peripheral blood. This sequence joins TRBV21-1 and TRBJ1-5. TRBV21-1 is noted as a pseudogene. This receptor was obtained from a man aged 45 to 65 with active or convalescent COVID-19. The CDR3 loop reads CASSKDLWGGVQPQHF. CDR3 nucleotide sequence: TGTGCCAGCAGCAAAGATCTGTGGGGGGGCGTTCAGCCCCAGCATTTT.